A selection of T cell receptor beta chains follows, all from one sample in a study of T cell responses to AZD1222 COVID-19 vaccine. Method: immunoSEQ multiplex PCR; TCRdb's copy keeps in-frame clones and lacks some. The sample holds more than 120,000 clones, roughly nine tenths seen once. The source material was peripheral blood, sampled 28 days after the second AZD1222 dose. These receptors were collected from an adult who received the AZD1222 COVID-19 vaccine. The CDR3 runs from the conserved cysteine through the conserved F or W. D genes are given only for firm matches. Only some rows state a clone size, as once, few, many or a class for expanded clones.

CDR3 protein: CASSQVASPFHGYTF
CDR3 DNA: TGCGCCAGTAGCCAAGTGGCCAGCCCTTTCCATGGCTACACCTTC
V gene: TRBV4-3
clone size: .
D gene: .
J gene: TRBJ1-2

CDR3 protein: CASSLNALEGGTEAFF
CDR3 DNA: TGTGCCAGCAGCTTGAACGCCCTAGAGGGGGGCACTGAAGCTTTCTTT
V gene: TRBV5-6
clone size: .
D gene: .
J gene: TRBJ1-1

CDR3 protein: CASSSARDGQYF
CDR3 DNA: TGTGCCAGCAGCTCAGCCCGGGACGGGCAGTACTTC
V gene: TRBV5-4
clone size: .
D gene: .
J gene: TRBJ2-7

CDR3 protein: CASSPRLASRAGELFF
CDR3 DNA: TGTGCCAGCAGCCCCCGACTAGCGAGCCGGGCCGGGGAGCTGTTTTTT
V gene: TRBV7-2
clone size: .
D gene: TRBD2
J gene: TRBJ2-2

CDR3 protein: CASSDRTPQGGYTF
CDR3 DNA: TGTGCCAGCAGCGATCGGACACCCCAGGGCGGCTACACCTTC
V gene: TRBV7-2
clone size: .
D gene: .
J gene: TRBJ1-2

CDR3 protein: CASSLRNNEQFF
CDR3 DNA: TGTGCCAGCAGTTTACGAAACAATGAGCAGTTCTTC
V gene: TRBV27
clone size: .
D gene: .
J gene: TRBJ2-1

CDR3 protein: CSAWGEGQPQHF
CDR3 DNA: TGCAGCGCTTGGGGGGAAGGGCAGCCCCAGCATTTT
V gene: TRBV29-1
clone size: .
D gene: .
J gene: TRBJ1-5

CDR3 protein: CASRMTPWTEAFF
CDR3 DNA: TGTGCCAGTAGGATGACACCCTGGACTGAAGCTTTCTTT
V gene: TRBV19
clone size: .
D gene: .
J gene: TRBJ1-1

CDR3 protein: CASSQPLDSTAFF
CDR3 DNA: TGCGCCAGCAGCCAACCCCTGGACAGTACCGCTTTCTTT
V gene: TRBV4-1
clone size: .
D gene: .
J gene: TRBJ1-1

CDR3 protein: CASSLPGNEQYF
CDR3 DNA: TGTGCCAGCAGCTTGCCCGGGAACGAGCAGTACTTC
V gene: TRBV5-4
clone size: .
D gene: .
J gene: TRBJ2-7

CDR3 protein: CASSPTGVKLFF
CDR3 DNA: TGCGCCAGCAGCCCGACAGGGGTGAAACTGTTTTTT
V gene: TRBV4-1
clone size: once
D gene: TRBD1
J gene: TRBJ1-4

CDR3 protein: CASSTHSSGNTIYF
CDR3 DNA: TGTGCCAGCAGCACCCACAGCTCTGGAAACACCATATATTTT
V gene: TRBV11-2
clone size: .
D gene: .
J gene: TRBJ1-3

CDR3 protein: CASSLGGGETQYF
CDR3 DNA: TGTGCCAGCAGCTTAGGGGGAGGAGAGACCCAGTACTTC
V gene: TRBV7-3
clone size: .
D gene: .
J gene: TRBJ2-5

CDR3 protein: CASSLVIDRGKETQYF
CDR3 DNA: TGCGCCAGCAGCTTGGTTATCGACAGGGGGAAAGAGACCCAGTACTTC
V gene: TRBV5-1
clone size: .
D gene: TRBD1
J gene: TRBJ2-5

CDR3 protein: CAWSPGYGGRDTEAFF
CDR3 DNA: TGTGCCTGGAGTCCCGGGTATGGGGGGCGCGACACTGAAGCTTTCTTT
V gene: TRBV30
clone size: .
D gene: .
J gene: TRBJ1-1

CDR3 protein: CASSLQNTGELFF
CDR3 DNA: TGTGCCAGCAGCCTACAAAACACCGGGGAGCTGTTTTTT
V gene: TRBV5-4
clone size: .
D gene: .
J gene: TRBJ2-2